This T cell receptor beta chain was identified in a study of blood T cell repertoires in COVID-19. About the research overall: Researchers got acute and convalescent COVID-19 samples from the United States, Italy and Spain. Sources were T cells, B-cell-depleted T cells, or PBMCs; the material itself was cDNA or gDNA.

CDR3 size: 11 residues. The V end was cut by 10 bases, the J end by 4 bases, with 10 bases between. CDR1 and CDR2 (germline): MDHEN, SYDVKM. Original data processing: By means of reference gene primer amplification, nucleated cell counts were estimated. Sequencing was performed with immunoSEQ multiplex PCR; in TCRdb, only in-frame clones are kept and a portion is missing. That table gives V, J and clone size, and the DNA gave D and trimming. The sample lists about 90,000 clones, 70% to 90% occurring once. The chain joins TRBV28 to TRBJ1-2, with D unclear. This receptor was taken from a man older than 75 with active or convalescent COVID-19. The sample taken for sequencing was peripheral blood. The DNA for the CDR3 is TGTGCCACCGGAGATGCCTATGGCTACACCTTC. This sequence encodes CATGDAYGYTF.